This TCR beta chain was obtained from a study of T cells in Graves' hyperthyroidism and ophthalmopathy. Findings of the study overall: Peripheral blood also featured most of the thyroid clonotypes expanded above 0.001.

Amplified TCR beta CDR3 regions came from RNA transcripts. Researchers ran a first-round RT-PCR on the TCR CDR3 using the HTBI primer set. TCRdb re-analysed the multiplex PCR reads in MiXCR, keeping a single row per CDR3 protein. The sample contains under 350,000 distinct CDR3 sequences, approximately 18% of which appear only once. PBMCs were obtained from over 8.5 ml fresh peripheral blood. The sample holds many counts of this clonotype. Its antigen is unknown. Specimen: blood. The TCR originated in a woman aged 50 to 60 with Graves' hyperthyroidism.

As DNA, the CDR3 is TGCGCCAGCAGCTTGGACGGGGGGGCACATGGAGATACGCAGTATTTT. As protein: CASSLDGGAHGDTQYF. The chain is built from TRBV5-1 and TRBJ2-3, with 8 bases that match TRBD2. Trimming at V came to 0 bases and at J to 5 bases, leaving 8 bases not matched to a gene. CDR3 length equals 16 residues. Per the germline V gene, CDR1 is SGHRS and CDR2 is YFSETQ.